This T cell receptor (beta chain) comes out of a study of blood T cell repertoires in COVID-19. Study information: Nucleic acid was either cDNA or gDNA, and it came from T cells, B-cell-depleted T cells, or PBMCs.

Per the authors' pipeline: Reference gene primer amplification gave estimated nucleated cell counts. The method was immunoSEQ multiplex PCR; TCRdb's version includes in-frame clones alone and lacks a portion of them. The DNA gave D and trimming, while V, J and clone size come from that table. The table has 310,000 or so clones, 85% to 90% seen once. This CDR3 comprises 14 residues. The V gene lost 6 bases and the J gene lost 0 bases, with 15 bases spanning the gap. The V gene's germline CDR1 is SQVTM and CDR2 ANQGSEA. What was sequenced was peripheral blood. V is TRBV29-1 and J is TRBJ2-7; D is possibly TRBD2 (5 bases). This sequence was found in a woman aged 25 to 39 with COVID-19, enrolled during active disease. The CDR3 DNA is TGCAGCGTGGGTCGGACTGGGAGCTCCTACGAGCAGTACTTC. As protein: CSVGRTGSSYEQYF.